This T cell receptor beta chain derives from a study of cytomegalovirus exposure and HLA in healthy donors. About the research overall: A later analysis reported the 120 or so validation repertoires used the same platform as the approximately 660 first-cohort repertoires.

Germline loops: CDR1 SGDLS, CDR2 YYNGEE. The ends lost 4 bases at V and 2 bases at J; junction bases unmatched: 8. The CDR3 covers 17 residues. Of note for this clone: The antigen is not known.

TCRdb's copy holds only in-frame clones and misses some; the assay was immunoSEQ multiplex PCR. The data show more than 65,000 clones, roughly 95% seen once. Study-level results: Rarity held for most TCR sequences, but there were some public TCRs that occurred in many donors. According to the study, around 160 TCR beta chains were cytomegalovirus-associated. Subsequent analysis showed first-cohort TCR clusters tending to co-occur in 120 validation repertoires.

The receptor was isolated from a young woman in good health and CMV-seronegative. Sequencing input: PBMCs. The V and J genes are TRBV9 and TRBJ2-2, with 10 bases aligning to TRBD2. The CDR3 loop is CASSTRTSGANTGELFF. Here the CDR3 DNA reads TGTGCCAGCAGCACCAGGACTAGCGGAGCCAACACCGGGGAGCTGTTTTTT.